A single sample is the source of the 32 T cell receptor beta chains below, sequenced in a study of T-cell memory formation after mild COVID-19. TCRdb passed the 5' RACE reads through MiXCR, listing each CDR3 protein once. The repertoire includes roughly 310,000 distinct CDR3 sequences, 15% of them detected once, and 20% to 25% sits in the top ten. The sample consisted of PBMCs or a T cell subset sorted from them (not recorded which). The source is a man between 18 and 35 years old who had mild COVID-19 (a few samples of this study predate the infection). Cell type and time point are not known.

This clonotype has just a few counts. This chain's CDR3 is CASSYSGLGMDTQYF. For the CDR3, the DNA is TGTGCCAGCAGTTACTCGGGACTGGGAATGGATACGCAGTATTTT. The J gene is TRBJ2-3, the V gene TRBV6-5; possibly TRBD2 for D (6 bases). The CDR3 is made up of 15 amino acids. The V gene lost 0 bases and the J gene lost 6 bases, with 13 bases spanning the gap. Germline CDR1 and CDR2: MNHEY and SVGAGI.

This clonotype showed up just a few times. V is TRBV6-6 and J is TRBJ2-1, with 9 nucleotides matching TRBD1. The CDR3 runs to 14 residues. The J segment lost 9 bases and the V segment lost 4 bases, leaving 7 bases of the junction unmatched. Germline CDR1 and CDR2: MNHNY and SVGAGI (reference sequence). The DNA of the CDR3 is TGTGCCAGCAGTTCCCCGACAGGGGGTTTTGAGCAGTTCTTC. Amino acid sequence: CASSSPTGGFEQFF.

This rearrangement joins TRBV12-3 or TRBV12-4 to TRBJ1-5, with D possibly TRBD1 on 5 matching bases. The CDR3 totals 14 residues. Trimming removed 6 bases from V and 3 bases from J, with 12 bases in between. The CDR3 region has the DNA TGTGCCAGCAGGAAAGGACACCTCAATCAGCCCCAGCATTTT. As protein: CASRKGHLNQPQHF.

This clonotype turned up a few times. The chain couples TRBV7-8 to TRBJ1-3; no reliable D call. CDR1 and CDR2 from the germline V gene are SGHVS and FQNEAQ. Trimming cost V 5 bases and J 3 bases, with 14 bases left between them. This CDR3 has 15 residues. CDR3 region: CASSLRLRGGNTIYF. The DNA of the CDR3 is TGTGCCAGCAGCCTTCGATTACGTGGTGGAAACACCATATATTTT.

The rearrangement uses TRBV2 and TRBJ1-5, with 7 bases matching TRBD1. Germline CDR1 SNHLY, CDR2 FYNNEI. This CDR3 is built from 13 residues. The trim removed 5 bases at V and 6 bases at J, leaving 4 bases unmatched. CDR3 region: CASSTGAVQPQHF. The CDR3 nucleotides read TGTGCCAGCAGTACAGGGGCGGTTCAGCCCCAGCATTTT.

This clonotype has just a few counts. The chain employs TRBV4-3 and TRBJ1-2, with D unresolved. CDR1 LGHNA and CDR2 YSLEER come from the germline V gene. The CDR3 has 14 amino acids. Trimming stripped 1 base from V and 2 bases from J, with 8 bases between. CDR3 nucleotides: TGCGCCAGCAGCCAAGGAAGCAACAACTATGGCTACACCTTC. It is translated as CASSQGSNNYGYTF.

This clonotype was counted at least ten times. The rearrangement uses TRBV12-3 or TRBV12-4 and TRBJ1-2, with 11 bases matching TRBD1. The CDR3 spans 16 residues. V shed 3 bases, J shed 5 bases, and the junction held 8 bases outside the gene matches. Here the CDR3 reads CASSFRTGGLVYGYTF. The CDR3 DNA reads as TGTGCCAGCAGTTTTCGGACAGGGGGCTTGGTTTATGGCTACACCTTC.

The V gene is TRBV12-3 or TRBV12-4, the J gene TRBJ2-5; TRBD2 agrees at 8 bases. V gave up 7 bases and J gave up 2 bases; unmatched junction bases: 3. The CDR3 spans 13 residues. This CDR3 reads CASIRGGQETQYF. CDR3 in DNA: TGTGCCAGCATACGGGGGGGTCAAGAGACCCAGTACTTC.

This chain uses TRBV12-3 or TRBV12-4 with TRBJ1-4; the D gene is possibly TRBD1 (6 bases). The CDR3 runs to 14 residues. The ends were cut back, 6 bases at V and 8 bases at J, with 16 bases in the middle. The CDR3 DNA reads as TGTGCCAGCAGGGATCCGGGACACCAGGAAAAACTGTTTTTT. This sequence encodes CASRDPGHQEKLFF.

This clonotype was observed many times. This sequence joins TRBV7-8 and TRBJ1-1, with TRBD1 as a possible D gene (5 bases). V lost 3 bases, J lost 3 bases, and 8 bases lay in between. Per the germline V gene, CDR1 is SGHVS and CDR2 is FQNEAQ. The CDR3 is made up of 13 amino acids. CDR3 loop: CASSLGGHTEAFF. The CDR3 bases are TGTGCCAGCAGCTTGGGGGGACACACTGAAGCTTTCTTT.

Only a few counts were recorded for this clonotype. The junction does not match germline at one end; this may be a read error. V gene TRBV7-2 combines with J gene TRBJ2-1, with D maybe TRBD2 (6 bases). The germline V gene encodes CDR1 SGHTA and CDR2 FQGNSA. The CDR3 spans 14 residues. As DNA, the CDR3 is TGTGCCAGCAGCTTATTATTAGCGGACCCCTTAGCGATGTTC. It translates to CASSLLLADPLAMF.

Comment on this clonotype: The conserved phenylalanine or tryptophan is not found at the CDR3 terminus, so this likely reflects a read error. The gene calls are TRBV18 and TRBJ2-7; D ambiguous. The CDR3 covers 11 residues. Germline CDR1 reads KGHSH; CDR2 reads LQKENI. V dropped 8 bases and J dropped 1 base, with 6 bases sitting between them. CDR3 residues: CASGDSYEQYL. CDR3 nucleotide sequence: TGTGCCAGCGGTGATTCCTACGAGCAGTACTTA.

V gene TRBV20-1 combines with J gene TRBJ1-2, with no clear D. The CDR3 sequence is 14 residues long. V shed 2 bases and J shed 2 bases, with 12 bases lying between them. The germline V gene has CDR1 DFQATT and CDR2 SNEGSKA (reference sequence). For the CDR3, the DNA is TGCAGTGCTAGACCCCCCACGGTAAACTATGGCTACACCTTC. This sequence encodes CSARPPTVNYGYTF.

This clonotype was recorded a few times. The genes are TRBV29-1 and TRBJ2-1, with 7 bases fitting TRBD1. Looked up from germline, CDR1 is SQVTM and CDR2 is ANQGSEA. V lost 4 bases, J lost 4 bases, and 4 bases stayed unmatched. The length of the CDR3 is 13 residues. CDR3: CSVGSRGYNEQFF. In DNA, the CDR3 is TGCAGCGTTGGTAGCAGGGGGTACAATGAGCAGTTCTTC.

This clonotype has more than one count but fewer than ten. The chain has TRBV7-2 and TRBJ2-3; D not resolved. Per the germline V gene, CDR1 is SGHTA and CDR2 is FQGNSA. This CDR3 has 14 amino acids. V was pared by 5 bases and J by 2 bases, with 11 bases between. Here the CDR3 DNA reads TGTGCCAGCAGCCGGACCGATTACACAGATACGCAGTATTTT. It yields the protein CASSRTDYTDTQYF. The entire variable domain, with the rest obtained from reference TRBV7-2 and TRBJ2-3, is as follows: GAGVSQSPSNKVTEKGKDVELRCDPISGHTALYWYRQSLGQGLEFLIYFQGNSAPDKSGLPSDRFSAERTGGSVSTLTIQRTQQEDSAVYLCASSRTDYTDTQYFGPGTRLTVL.

CDR3 coding DNA: TGCGCCAGCAGCCAAGGTCACAAGGGGGACTATGGCTACACCTTC. Protein: CASSQGHKGDYGYTF. This rearrangement joins TRBV4-3 to TRBJ1-2; D might be TRBD1 (6 bases). The CDR3 totals 15 residues. CDR1 and CDR2 from the germline V gene are LGHNA and YSLEER. Trimming pared 1 base from V and 3 bases from J, leaving 12 bases between.

This clonotype was found a few times. This sequence joins TRBV4-3 and TRBJ1-6; 7 bases fit TRBD1. This CDR3 region has 17 residues. Trimming at V came to 0 bases and at J to 9 bases, leaving 11 bases not matched to a gene. Germline V gene data show CDR1 as LGHNA and CDR2 as YSLEER. As DNA, the CDR3 is TGCGCCAGCAGCCAAGATCCCCGGCCCAGGGGGATTTCACCCCTCCACTTT. Translation: CASSQDPRPRGISPLHF.

The chain couples TRBV3-1 to TRBJ2-1; D might be TRBD2 (6 bases). Germline V gene sequence: CDR1 LGHDT, CDR2 YNNKEL (reference sequence). This CDR3 region has 16 residues. V lost 0 bases to trimming and J lost 0 bases, with 9 bases between them. This chain's CDR3 is CASSQDAAGSYNEQFF. DNA of the CDR3: TGTGCCAGCAGCCAAGATGCAGCGGGCTCCTACAATGAGCAGTTCTTC.

This clonotype was recorded a few times. In nucleotides, the CDR3 is TGTGCCAGCAGTTCTTATAGCGCGAGCTCCTACAATGAGCAGTTCTTC. As protein: CASSSYSASSYNEQFF. This chain joins TRBV7-6 and TRBJ2-1; D is possibly TRBD2 (5 bases). V dropped 6 bases and J dropped 0 bases, with 15 bases sitting between them. Germline CDR1 is SGHVS and CDR2 is FNYEAQ. The CDR3 runs 16 residues.

The gene calls are TRBV12-3 or TRBV12-4 and TRBJ1-5; D is perhaps TRBD1 (6 bases). The V gene lost 6 bases and the J gene lost 0 bases, with 9 bases spanning the gap. The CDR3 is made up of 14 amino acids. The CDR3 bases are TGTGCCAGCAGACGACAGGATAGCAATCAGCCCCAGCATTTT. Amino acid sequence: CASRRQDSNQPQHF.

This clonotype was found many times. The genes are TRBV5-4 and TRBJ2-5; D is undetermined. This CDR3 contains 14 residues. Germline assignment: CDR1 SGHNT and CDR2 YYREEE (reference sequence). The V gene lost 3 bases and the J gene lost 4 bases, with 13 bases spanning the gap. The CDR3 DNA reads as TGTGCCAGCAGCTCGCCGACCGAAGGAGAGACCCAGTACTTC. Its protein is CASSSPTEGETQYF.

This clonotype was seen only a few times. The V and J genes are TRBV10-2 and TRBJ1-5, with a possible D match to TRBD1 (5 bases). Trimming stripped 3 bases from V and 0 bases from J, with 18 bases between. Germline CDR1 reads WSHSY; CDR2 reads SAAADI. The CDR3 consists of 18 residues. CDR3 sequence: CASSDGLRDRYSNQPQHF. The CDR3 nucleotides are TGCGCCAGCAGTGATGGTCTAAGAGACAGATATAGCAATCAGCCCCAGCATTTT.

The V and J genes are TRBV11-2 and TRBJ1-3, with D unresolved. This CDR3 contains 17 residues. Germline V gene lookup returns CDR1 SGHAT and CDR2 FQNNGV. V lost 4 bases and J lost 0, with 16 bases in between. In nucleotides, the CDR3 is TGTGCCAGCAGCTCCTCCCCAGGCTTAAGCTCTGGAAACACCATATATTTT. Its protein product is CASSSSPGLSSGNTIYF.

The rearrangement joins TRBV29-1 to TRBJ2-5, with D possibly being TRBD1 or TRBD2 (6 bases each). Trimming took off 3 bases at V and 0 bases at J, with 14 bases between the two ends. The germline V gene encodes CDR1 SQVTM and CDR2 ANQGSEA. The CDR3 extends over 15 amino acids. In DNA, the CDR3 is TGCAGCGTTGAGTCCGGTAGGGGGGACCAAGAGACCCAGTACTTC. Translating it yields CSVESGRGDQETQYF.

The chain joins TRBV7-6 to TRBJ2-1; 8 bases are shared with TRBD1. J lost 5 bases, V lost 2 bases, and 11 bases had no gene match. The CDR3 is 17 residues long. CDR1 is SGHVS and CDR2 is FNYEAQ in the germline V gene. In nucleotides, the CDR3 is TGTGCCAGCAGCTTAAGGTCCCCCCAGGACAGGGACAATGAGCAGTTCTTC. This translates into CASSLRSPQDRDNEQFF.

This clonotype has more than one count but fewer than ten. The rearrangement joins TRBV28 to TRBJ1-4, with TRBD1 as a possible D gene (5 bases). Germline CDR1 MDHEN, CDR2 SYDVKM. The V gene lost 6 bases and the J gene lost 4 bases, with 15 bases spanning the gap. The CDR3 consists of 15 residues. The CDR3 DNA reads as TGTGCCAGCAGCTTCTCCGGGACCCTTAATGAAAAACTGTTTTTT. Translated, it gives CASSFSGTLNEKLFF.

This rearrangement joins TRBV18 to TRBJ2-5; TRBD1 might be the D (5 bases). This CDR3 is built from 14 residues. V shed 3 bases and J shed 3 bases, with 11 bases lying between them. Germline CDR1 is KGHSH and CDR2 is LQKENI. The CDR3 nucleotides read TGTGCCAGCTCACCGTGGCAGGGTGAAGAGACCCAGTACTTC. Amino acids: CASSPWQGEETQYF.

The V call is TRBV29-1, the J call TRBJ2-5, with unresolved D. V dropped 4 bases and J dropped 2 bases, with 5 bases sitting between them. The V gene's germline CDR1 is SQVTM and CDR2 ANQGSEA. CDR3 size: 11 residues. The CDR3 protein is CSVAQQETQYF. The CDR3 DNA follows: TGCAGCGTTGCTCAGCAAGAGACCCAGTACTTC.

CDR3 loop: CASSVHNPRTGVTEAFF. Here the CDR3 DNA reads TGTGCCAGCAGTGTCCACAACCCAAGGACAGGGGTTACTGAAGCTTTCTTT. V usage is TRBV6-1 and J usage is TRBJ1-1, with 9 positions matching TRBD1. The germline CDR1 and CDR2 sequences are MNHNS and SASEGT. This CDR3 is built from 17 residues. V lost 4 bases, J lost 5 bases, and 14 bases stayed unmatched.

This clonotype was recorded once. This sequence joins TRBV7-2 and TRBJ1-1; TRBD1 is a possible D gene (6 bases). Trimming took off 7 bases at V and 3 bases at J, with 18 bases between the two ends. Germline V CDR1 and CDR2: SGHTA, FQGNSA. CDR3 size: 15 residues. Written as DNA, the CDR3 is TGTGCCAGCATCTACACACAGGGAATGCACACTGAAGCTTTCTTT. Encoded protein: CASIYTQGMHTEAFF.

The genes are TRBV6-1 and TRBJ2-4; D unclear. Trimming removed 8 bases at V and 0 bases at J, with 11 bases between. The CDR3 totals 14 residues. Germline V gene lookup returns CDR1 MNHNS and CDR2 SASEGT. The CDR3 protein is CASGSRTAKNIQYF. The CDR3 DNA follows: TGTGCCAGCGGAAGCCGGACAGCCAAAAACATTCAGTACTTC.

The V and J genes are TRBV7-8 and TRBJ1-2, with 7 bases identical to TRBD1. This CDR3 has 16 residues. V trimming: 1 base; J trimming: 0 bases; junction bases outside the gene matches: 5. Per germline, CDR1 SGHVS and CDR2 FQNEAQ. CDR3: CASSLEAGGTNYGYTF. CDR3 DNA sequence: TGTGCCAGCAGCTTAGAGGCAGGGGGTACTAACTATGGCTACACCTTC. The whole variable domain, filled in from reference TRBV7-8 and TRBJ1-2, reads GAGVSQSPRYKVAKRGQDVALRCDPISGHVSLFWYQQALGQGPEFLTYFQNEAQLDKSGLPSDRFFAERPEGSVSTLKIQRTQQEDSAVYLCASSLEAGGTNYGYTFGSGTRLTVV.